This TCR beta chain emerged from a study of post-analysis software for immune sequencing data. General study results and limits: There were five or six TRBV segments more frequent in patients than controls, and TRBV5-6, TRBV5-1 and TRBV20-1 were among them.

The CDR3 loop spans 17 amino acids. V lost 2 bases and J 2 bases, leaving 16 bases between the germline ends. CDR1 MNHNY and CDR2 SVGAGI come from the germline V gene (reference sequence). Every TCR beta cDNA library bore unique molecular identifiers. TCRdb re-called the PCR reads with MiXCR, one entry per CDR3 protein. The table shows a few hundred thousand distinct CDR3 sequences, with 45% occurring only once. This clonotype was picked up a small number of times. Its matching antigen is unknown. The clonotype originates from a girl aged 10-17 years with multiple sclerosis. This chain uses TRBV6-6 with TRBJ2-1; D is perhaps TRBD1 (6 bases). The source material was blood. Here the CDR3 reads CASSYHRTDPPYNEQFF. The DNA for the CDR3 is TGTGCCAGCAGTTACCACAGGACAGACCCACCCTACAATGAGCAGTTCTTC.